This T cell receptor beta chain was recovered during a study of shared clonotypes between healthy human individuals. TCRdb's copy holds only in-frame clones and misses some; the assay was immunoSEQ multiplex PCR. Among approximately 2.4 million clones listed, approximately 94% were seen once. Concerning this clone itself: The same CDR3 is also encoded by other DNA sequences in this sample.

Germline values: CDR1 SNHLY, CDR2 FYNNEI. Trimming removed 6 bases from V and 0 bases from J, with 9 bases in between. The CDR3 contains 14 residues. This chain connects TRBV2 to TRBJ1-3; D ambiguous. The sequenced sample was naive CD4+ T cells sorted from blood. Subset indicated: CD45RA+ positively selected. The receptor was isolated from a man between 18 and 35 years old in good health. CDR3 in DNA: TGTGCCAGCAGCGAACTGATCTCTGGAAACACCATATATTTT. Translation: CASSELISGNTIYF.